Shown below are 16 T cell receptor beta chains from a single sample sequenced in a study of blood T cell repertoires in COVID-19. The assay was immunoSEQ multiplex PCR, and TCRdb's table has in-frame clones only and misses some. This sample has around 380,000 clones, with 70% to 90% found just once. Source material: PBMCs or T cells enriched from blood (not recorded which). Receptor source: a young man who had recovered from COVID-19.

At least ten counts were recorded for this clone. The chain is built from TRBV5-1 and TRBJ1-1; D ambiguous. Germline V gene sequence: CDR1 SGHRS, CDR2 YFSETQ. V shed 6 bases and J shed 5 bases, with 8 bases lying between them. CDR3 length equals 11 residues. The CDR3 is CASKGETEAFF. The DNA for the CDR3 is TGCGCCAGCAAGGGAGAAACTGAAGCTTTCTTT.

The chain joins TRBV4-2 to TRBJ2-2; TRBD2 might be the D (5 bases). V shed 4 bases and J shed 0 bases, with 9 bases lying between them. Germline V gene data show CDR1 as LGHNA and CDR2 as YNFKEQ. The CDR3 is 15 amino acids. This chain's CDR3 is CASSPGGSNTGELFF. CDR3 nucleotides: TGTGCCAGCAGCCCAGGCGGGTCGAACACCGGGGAGCTGTTTTTT.

The CDR3 sequence is CASSLQGIDEQYF. The CDR3 nucleotides read TGTGCCAGCAGCTTACAGGGGATCGACGAGCAGTACTTC. The chain uses TRBV5-4 and TRBJ2-7, with 7 bases aligning to TRBD1. Germline assignment: CDR1 SGHNT and CDR2 YYREEE (reference sequence). There are 13 residues in the CDR3. Trimming at V came to 2 bases and at J to 5 bases, leaving 4 bases not matched to a gene.

This clone was recorded a few times. This chain uses TRBV4-2 with TRBJ1-1; TRBD1 might be the D (5 bases). Trimming cost V 0 bases and J 4 bases, with 12 bases left between them. The length of the CDR3 is 15 residues. The germline V gene has CDR1 LGHNA and CDR2 YNFKEQ. The CDR3, as DNA: TGTGCCAGCAGCCAAGATCAGGGTGGGATCACTGAAGCTTTCTTT. This sequence encodes CASSQDQGGITEAFF.

V usage is TRBV30 and J usage is TRBJ1-2; D unclear. Germline CDR1 GTSNPN, CDR2 SVGIG (reference sequence). CDR3 length: 13 amino acids. Trimming stripped 1 base from V and 8 bases from J, with 14 bases between. For the CDR3, the DNA is TGTGCCTGGAGTGATATGACAAGAAAGGGCTACACCTTC. Translating it yields CAWSDMTRKGYTF.

The chain employs TRBV30 and TRBJ1-2; tentatively, D is TRBD1 (5 bases). The CDR3 runs 18 residues. Trimming took 0 bases from V and 8 from J, leaving 28 bases between them. The germline V gene has CDR1 GTSNPN and CDR2 SVGIG (reference sequence). CDR3 in DNA: TGTGCCTGGAGTGTACAAAATAGGGGATTTTTCCATTCCCTGGGCTACACCTTC. This encodes CAWSVQNRGFFHSLGYTF.

Worth noting for this clone: Other DNA sequences from this sample encode an identical CDR3 as well. This chain connects TRBV20-1 to TRBJ1-1; D is unclear. Trimming shortened V by 6 bases and J by 2 bases, and 7 bases separated the two germline ends. Germline CDR1 reads DFQATT; CDR2 reads SNEGSKA (reference sequence). CDR3 size: 11 residues. The CDR3 nucleotides are TGCAGTGCCCAAACAAACACTGAAGCTTTCTTT. This sequence encodes CSAQTNTEAFF.

This chain connects TRBV5-1 to TRBJ1-2; 7 nucleotides agree with TRBD1. Germline V gene data show CDR1 as SGHRS and CDR2 as YFSETQ. There are 17 residues in the CDR3. Trimming removed 4 bases from V and 0 bases from J; junction bases left unmatched: 12. Here the CDR3 DNA reads TGCGCCAGCAGCGTGACTCGGGACAGACCAACTAACTATGGCTACACCTTC. Residues: CASSVTRDRPTNYGYTF.

The CDR3 here is CASSLQENTEAFF. CDR3 nucleotide sequence: TGTGCCAGCAGTTTACAGGAGAACACTGAAGCTTTCTTT. The chain carries TRBV7-3 and TRBJ1-1; D is possibly TRBD1 (5 bases). In germline, CDR1 is SGHTA, CDR2 FQGTGA. This CDR3 has 13 residues. V gave up 6 bases and J gave up 1 base, with 9 bases separating them.

This clone was detected only a few times. The chain carries TRBV7-9 and TRBJ2-7; 7 nucleotides agree with TRBD1. V dropped 4 bases and J dropped 0; count of bases not matched to a gene: 6. Germline CDR1 and CDR2: SEHNR and FQNEAQ (reference sequence). This CDR3 region has 15 residues. In nucleotides, the CDR3 is TGTGCCAGCAGCTATCCGACAGGGAGCTCCTACGAGCAGTACTTC. This gives the protein CASSYPTGSSYEQYF.

The chain joins TRBV5-1 to TRBJ2-1; TRBD2 matches at 10 bases. There are 14 residues in the CDR3. J lost 8 bases, V lost 2 bases, and 4 bases had no gene match. Per germline, CDR1 SGHRS and CDR2 YFSETQ. CDR3 protein: CASSLSGGAYEQFF. The CDR3 nucleotides read TGCGCCAGCAGCTTAAGCGGGGGGGCTTATGAGCAGTTCTTC.

This clone was counted once. This chain uses TRBV6-5 with TRBJ2-2; weak D call: TRBD1 (5 bases). This CDR3 is built from 15 residues. Trimming pared 2 bases from V and 6 bases from J, leaving 13 bases between. The germline V gene has CDR1 MNHEY and CDR2 SVGAGI. In DNA, the CDR3 is TGTGCCAGCAGTTACCCAGGGAAAGACCCCGGGGAGCTGTTTTTT. Translating it yields CASSYPGKDPGELFF.

CDR3 loop: CASSQDLGRPNSGANVLTF. DNA for the CDR3: TGTGCCAGCAGCCAAGATCTGGGCAGACCAAACTCTGGGGCCAACGTCCTGACTTTC. The chain employs TRBV3-1 (or the pseudogene TRBV3-2) and TRBJ2-6; D unclear. Between the trimmed V and J ends, which lost 0 bases and 0 bases, there was a span of 15 bases. The CDR3 contains 19 residues. From germline, CDR1 is LGHDT and CDR2 YNNKEL (reference sequence).

This sequence joins TRBV18 and TRBJ1-2; TRBD1 is a possible D gene (5 bases). Per the germline V gene, CDR1 is KGHSH and CDR2 is LQKENI. The germline V and J ends were trimmed by 3 bases and 5 bases, with 7 bases remaining between them. This CDR3 region has 12 residues. This chain's CDR3 is CASSPTDYGYTF. The CDR3 region has the DNA TGTGCCAGCTCACCGACAGATTATGGCTACACCTTC.

The chain recombines TRBV2 with TRBJ1-1; 7 nucleotides align to TRBD1. The CDR3 covers 15 residues. In germline, CDR1 is SNHLY, CDR2 FYNNEI. Trimming cost V 4 bases and J 3 bases; bases outside gene matches: 8. CDR3 in amino acids: CASSARGLKYTEAFF. CDR3 bases: TGTGCCAGCAGTGCTAGGGGGCTAAAGTACACTGAAGCTTTCTTT.

This sequence joins TRBV7-3 and TRBJ1-2, with 10 positions matching TRBD1. The V gene's germline CDR1 is SGHTA and CDR2 FQGTGA. This CDR3 contains 15 residues. The junction had 9 bases not matched to a gene; V was cut back by 1 base and J by 10 bases. The DNA of the CDR3 is TGTGCCAGCAGCTTAAGGGGAGACAGGGGGCCGGACTACACCTTC. It codes for CASSLRGDRGPDYTF.